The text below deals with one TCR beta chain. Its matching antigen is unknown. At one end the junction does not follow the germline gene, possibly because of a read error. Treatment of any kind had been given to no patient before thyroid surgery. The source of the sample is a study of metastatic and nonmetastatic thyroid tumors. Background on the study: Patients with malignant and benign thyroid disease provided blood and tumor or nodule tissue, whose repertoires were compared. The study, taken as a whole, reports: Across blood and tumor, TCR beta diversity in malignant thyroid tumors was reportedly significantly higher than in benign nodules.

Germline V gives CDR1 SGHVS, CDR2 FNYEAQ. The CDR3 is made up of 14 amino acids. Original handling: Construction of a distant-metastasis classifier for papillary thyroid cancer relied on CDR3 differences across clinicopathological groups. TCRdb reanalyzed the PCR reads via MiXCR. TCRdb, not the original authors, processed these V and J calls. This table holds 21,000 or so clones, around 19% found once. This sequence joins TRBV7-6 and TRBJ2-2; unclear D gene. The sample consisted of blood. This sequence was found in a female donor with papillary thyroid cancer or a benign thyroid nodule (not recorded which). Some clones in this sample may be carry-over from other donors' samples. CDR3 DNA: TGTGCCAGCAGTCTTGACGCGAACACCGGGCAGCTGTTTTTT. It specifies CASSLDANTGQLFF.